This T cell receptor beta chain was sequenced for a study of Graves' ophthalmopathy and Graves' hyperthyroidism. General study results and limits: Clonotypes were expanded in thyroid at above 0.001 frequency, and most also appeared in blood.

The TCR beta CDR3 regions underwent amplification from RNA transcripts. The authors performed first-round RT-PCR with HTBI primers and then a second-round multiplex PCR. TCRdb passed the multiplex PCR reads through MiXCR, listing each CDR3 protein once. The sample contains 230,000 or so distinct CDR3 sequences, about 46% of which appear only once. Those donors who had ophthalmopathy presented with moderate-to-severe activity, a CAS of ≥3, a NOSPECS of ≥4 and a duration under 3 months. Exclusion covered patients with other autoimmune diseases or uncontrolled infections (as well as pregnancy or lactation). Someone took the PBMCs out of less than 11 ml of fresh peripheral blood. This clonotype was counted between two and nine times. Its antigen is currently unknown. The CDR3 has 16 amino acids. V shed 3 bases, J shed 6 bases, and the junction held 7 bases outside the gene matches. Germline CDR1 reads KGHDR; CDR2 reads SFDVKD.

The TCR was taken from an adult man with Graves' ophthalmopathy. The V and J genes are TRBV24-1 and TRBJ2-3; 11 bases map to TRBD2. The specimen was peripheral blood. Here the CDR3 DNA reads TGTGCCACCAGTGATGGGACTAGCGGCCTGGGGGATACGCAGTATTTT. It encodes CATSDGTSGLGDTQYF.